This T cell receptor (beta chain) was captured in a study of early T cells in non-severe SARS-CoV-2 infection. The table lists this clonotype with a few counts. TCRdb processed the 5' RACE reads anew with MiXCR; each CDR3 protein has one entry. Of roughly 61,000 distinct CDR3 sequences listed, 10% to 14% are singletons. The clonotype originates from an adult who was a healthcare worker with PCR-confirmed SARS-CoV-2 infection or an uninfected control (not recorded which). Material: whole blood.

As DNA, the CDR3 is TGCAGTGCTAGACGGCCCGGGACAGGGGGTGAAAAACTGTTTTTT. This encodes CSARRPGTGGEKLFF. The gene calls are TRBV20-1 and TRBJ1-4, with 11 positions matching TRBD1. Trimming removed 2 bases from V and 7 bases from J; junction bases left unmatched: 6. This CDR3 comprises 15 residues. Germline CDR1 is DFQATT and CDR2 is SNEGSKA (reference sequence).